These 24 T cell receptor beta chains originate from one sample sequenced in a study of CDR3 diversity in severe acne. TCRdb recomputed calls from the PCR reads with MiXCR, one row per CDR3 protein. The data contain 85,000 to 120,000 distinct CDR3 sequences, around 53% of them seen just once; the ten biggest clones take up roughly an eighth. The sequencing input was blood. Receptors originate from a male donor with acne.

This clonotype was found many times. The chain couples TRBV20-1 to TRBJ2-5; D not certain. This CDR3 spans 14 amino acids. Germline assignment: CDR1 DFQATT and CDR2 SNEGSKA (reference sequence). V was pared by 2 bases and J by 3 bases, with 13 bases between. CDR3 residues: CSARRFQIEETQYF. The CDR3 DNA reads TGCAGTGCTAGAAGATTTCAAATAGAAGAGACCCAGTACTTC.

Many counts were recorded for this clonotype. This chain links TRBV20-1 with TRBJ2-3; D is perhaps TRBD2 (5 bases). The CDR3 is 13 residues long. CDR1 is DFQATT, CDR2 SNEGSKA, per germline (reference sequence). Trimming cost V 0 bases and J 1 base, with 5 bases left between them. This CDR3 is CSAREGGTDTQYF. In nucleotides, the CDR3 is TGCAGTGCTAGAGAGGGAGGCACAGATACGCAGTATTTT.

The V call is TRBV25-1, the J call TRBJ2-7; the match to TRBD1 covers 7 bases. Germline loops: CDR1 MGHDK, CDR2 SYGVNS. V was pared by 6 bases and J by 6 bases, with 8 bases of the junction left unmatched. The CDR3 spans 13 residues. The CDR3 coding sequence is TGTGCCAGCAGCCGGGACAGAGAAGTCGAGCAGTACTTC. This translates into CASSRDREVEQYF.

The rearrangement links TRBV29-1 to TRBJ1-5; D gene unclear. In germline, CDR1 is SQVTM, CDR2 ANQGSEA. Trimming stripped 2 bases from V and 5 bases from J, with 10 bases between. The CDR3 is 13 amino acids. CDR3 DNA: TGCAGCGTTGAAATCGCGCGGGATCAGCCCCAGCATTTT. This encodes CSVEIARDQPQHF.

This clonotype was counted at least ten times. This chain uses TRBV20-1 with TRBJ2-7, with D hard to call. Trimming stripped 3 bases from V and 3 bases from J, with 6 bases between. This CDR3 comprises 11 residues. Germline CDR1 is DFQATT and CDR2 is SNEGSKA (reference sequence). The CDR3 DNA reads as TGCAGTGCTAGCGAGAGCTACGAGCAGTACTTC. Its protein product is CSASESYEQYF.

This chain joins TRBV19 and TRBJ1-2; TRBD1 aligns across 9 bases. V lost 7 bases and J lost 2; bases outside the gene matches: 8. Germline CDR1 reads LNHDA; CDR2 reads SQIVND (reference sequence). CDR3 length equals 15 residues. In nucleotides, the CDR3 is TGTGCCAGTATCCCAAGGACAGGGGCGAACTATGGCTACACCTTC. The encoded protein is CASIPRTGANYGYTF.

The sample holds many counts of this clonotype. The J gene is TRBJ1-6, the V gene TRBV7-9; D gene ambiguous. The V gene lost 3 bases and the J gene lost 8 bases, with 11 bases spanning the gap. The germline gives CDR1 SEHNR, CDR2 FQNEAQ (reference sequence). This CDR3 has 14 residues. CDR3 residues: CASSFYGNDSPLHF. In nucleotides, the CDR3 is TGTGCCAGCAGCTTTTATGGAAATGATTCACCCCTCCACTTT.

The V call is TRBV7-6, the J call TRBJ2-7; D could derive from TRBD1 or TRBD2 (5 bases each). CDR3 length: 13 residues. The ends were cut back, 3 bases at V and 6 bases at J, with 12 bases in the middle. CDR1 and CDR2 (germline): SGHVS, FNYEAQ. The CDR3 is CASSLGVPCEQYF. As DNA, the CDR3 is TGTGCCAGCAGCTTGGGGGTCCCCTGCGAGCAGTACTTC.

At least ten counts were recorded for this clonotype. The V and J genes are TRBV15 and TRBJ2-3, with TRBD2 matching 8 bases. From germline, CDR1 is LNHNV and CDR2 YYDKDF (reference sequence). Losses at the gene ends were 8 bases for V and 2 bases for J; bases not matched to a gene: 6. The CDR3 contains 14 residues. The CDR3 DNA reads TGTGCCACCCGGGGGGGGCGGGACACAGATACGCAGTATTTT. It translates to CATRGGRDTDTQYF.

The chain combines TRBV10-1 with TRBJ2-7; tentatively, D is TRBD1 or TRBD2 (5 bases each). CDR1 is WNHNN, CDR2 SYGVQD, per germline (reference sequence). V lost 4 bases and J lost 3, with 10 bases in between. There are 13 residues in the CDR3. This CDR3 is CASSGGRVYEQYF. CDR3 nucleotide sequence: TGCGCCAGCAGTGGGGGACGAGTCTACGAGCAGTACTTC.

The chain is built from TRBV9 and TRBJ2-3; 10 nucleotides agree with TRBD2. Germline V CDR1 and CDR2: SGDLS, YYNGEE. This CDR3 is 14 amino acids long. The V and J ends lost 5 bases and 2 bases, in that order; junction bases with no gene match: 2. The DNA of the CDR3 is TGTGCCAGCAGGAGCGGGAGGGCCACAGATACGCAGTATTTT. Translating it yields CASRSGRATDTQYF.

This clonotype has a count of ten or more. The chain is built from TRBV9 and TRBJ2-1; TRBD1 might be the D (5 bases). V gave up 0 bases and J gave up 1 base, with 14 bases separating them. The CDR3 is made up of 17 amino acids. CDR1 and CDR2 from the germline V gene are SGDLS and YYNGEE. The DNA for the CDR3 is TGTGCCAGCAGCGTAGGGGATGGGGCAGGGTCCTACAATGAGCAGTTCTTC. Translation gives CASSVGDGAGSYNEQFF.

The J gene is TRBJ2-3, the V gene TRBV5-1; TRBD1 matches 8 bases. Germline V gives CDR1 SGHRS, CDR2 YFSETQ. CDR3 size: 15 residues. Trimming cost V 0 bases and J 5 bases; bases outside gene matches: 5. CDR3 DNA: TGCGCCAGCAGCTTGGAGCAGGGGGCGAAAGATACGCAGTATTTT. This gives the protein CASSLEQGAKDTQYF.

The sample holds many counts of this clonotype. This chain links TRBV30 with TRBJ2-1, with TRBD1 matching over 9 bases. V lost 2 bases to trimming and J lost 5 bases; unmatched junction nucleotides: 7. The CDR3 extends over 15 amino acids. CDR1 GTSNPN and CDR2 SVGIG come from the germline V gene (reference sequence). The CDR3, as DNA: TGTGCCTGGAGTATCCGGACAGGGGTAAACAATGAGCAGTTCTTC. This translates into CAWSIRTGVNNEQFF.

This clonotype occurred a few times. The chain combines TRBV10-3 with TRBJ1-6; D is unresolved. The CDR3 extends over 12 amino acids. Germline loops: CDR1 ENHRY, CDR2 SYGVKD. The V end lost 6 bases, the J end lost 7 bases, and 7 bases lay between the germline ends. CDR3 DNA: TGTGCCATCAGAAACGAGAATTCACCCCTCCACTTT. Translating it yields CAIRNENSPLHF.

Written as DNA, the CDR3 is TGTGCCAGTAGAGGGGCGAGCACTGAAGCTTTCTTT. Translation gives CASRGASTEAFF. The gene calls are TRBV11-2 and TRBJ1-1; D is possibly TRBD1 (5 bases). Germline CDR1 and CDR2: SGHAT and FQNNGV. V lost 9 bases, J lost 4 bases, and 12 bases lay in between. The CDR3 spans 12 residues.

J is TRBJ2-5 and V is TRBV7-9, with TRBD2 identical over 10 bases. Germline V gene lookup returns CDR1 SEHNR and CDR2 FQNEAQ (reference sequence). Trimming at V came to 3 bases and at J to 5 bases, leaving 15 bases not matched to a gene. This CDR3 is 18 amino acids long. CDR3: CASSLGGIWLAGVETQYF. The CDR3 DNA sequence: TGTGCCAGCAGCTTGGGGGGGATATGGCTAGCGGGAGTCGAGACCCAGTACTTC.

As concerns this clonotype: This clone may be a read error of a much larger clone one base away. The chain links TRBV7-6 to TRBJ2-5; D may correspond to TRBD1 or TRBD2 (5 bases each). Trimming stripped 5 bases from V and 11 bases from J, with 27 bases between. This CDR3 has 16 residues. Looked up from germline, CDR1 is SGHVS and CDR2 is FNYEAQ. CDR3 nucleotide sequence: TGTGCCAGCAGCCGGGACCCCCCGAGCTCCTACAATGAGCAGTACTTC. Translation: CASSRDPPSSYNEQYF.

A remark on this clonotype: A read error may explain this, as a much larger clone is one base away. The chain links TRBV13 to TRBJ1-2; TRBD1 is a possible D gene (5 bases). The CDR3 runs 13 residues. CDR1 and CDR2 from the germline V gene are PRHDT and FYEKMQ (reference sequence). The CDR3 bases are TGTGCCAGCAGTGAAGGGGACGGAAATGGCCACACCTTC. Translating gives CASSEGDGNGHTF.

This clonotype occurred a few times. A much larger clone differs from this one at a single base, so this may be a read error. V gene TRBV20-1 combines with J gene TRBJ2-3; D remains ambiguous. Trimming stripped 2 bases from V and 0 bases from J, with 6 bases between. The CDR3 is 13 residues long. The V gene's germline CDR1 is DFQATT and CDR2 SNEGSKA (reference sequence). CDR3 amino acids: CSARTPSTDTQYF. The CDR3 coding sequence is TGCAGTGCTAGAACCCCTAGCACAGATACGCAGTATTTT.

About this clonotype itself: The junction departs from germline at one end; a sequencing error may be responsible. This chain connects TRBV14 to TRBJ2-2; tentatively, D is TRBD2 (6 bases). From germline, CDR1 is SGHDN and CDR2 FVKESK. CDR3 size: 14 residues. The DNA of the CDR3 is TGTGCCAGCAGCCAGAATGTGAACACCGGGGGGCTGTTTTTT. The encoded protein is CASSQNVNTGGLFF.

The chain joins TRBV20-1 to TRBJ1-1; D is perhaps TRBD1 (6 bases). V lost 6 bases and J lost 3, with 23 bases in between. The germline V gene encodes CDR1 DFQATT and CDR2 SNEGSKA (reference sequence). The CDR3 runs 16 residues. CDR3 nucleotide sequence: TGCAGTGCCGGACCCTTACACATCTACAGGGACACTGAAGCTTTCTTT. Its protein product is CSAGPLHIYRDTEAFF.

By frequency in the sample, this clonotype is medium-sized. CDR3 bases: TGTGCCAGCAGCAAAAGTGGCAGGGCTGATGAGACCCAGTACTTC. It yields the protein CASSKSGRADETQYF. V and J are TRBV11-2 and TRBJ2-5, with D tentatively TRBD1 (5 bases). Per the germline V gene, CDR1 is SGHAT and CDR2 is FQNNGV. The CDR3 loop spans 15 amino acids. V lost 5 bases and J 5 bases, leaving 18 bases between the germline ends.

In its sample, this clonotype was seen once. J is TRBJ1-1 and V is TRBV28; possible D gene TRBD1, 5 bases. Germline V gene sequence: CDR1 MDHEN, CDR2 SYDVKM. This CDR3 is 14 amino acids long. V shed 2 bases and J shed 4 bases, with 11 bases lying between them. This CDR3 is CASSLGPRGTEAFF. The CDR3 nucleotides read TGTGCCAGCAGTTTAGGTCCAAGGGGCACTGAAGCTTTCTTT.